The 15 T cell receptor beta chains below come from one sample, sequenced in a study of beta chain features in type 1 diabetes. These receptors' antigens are unknown. Expressed TCRB transcripts were sequenced because the entire RNA isolate underwent reverse transcription. Method: immunoSEQ multiplex PCR; TCRdb's copy keeps in-frame clones and lacks some. This table has roughly 700,000 clones, around 15% appearing once. The study's findings and limits: For Type 1 diabetes patients, all four CD4+ subsets carried TCRB CDR3s that were moderately but significantly shorter.

The specimen sequenced was naive CD4+ T cells from blood. The receptors originated from a man aged 18 to 29 with type 1 diabetes.

The rearrangement uses TRBV9 and TRBJ1-4; 9 positions agree with TRBD1. The CDR3 covers 18 residues. The V gene end was trimmed by 4 bases and the J gene end by 0 bases; junction bases not matched to a gene: 10. Germline V gene data show CDR1 as SGDLS and CDR2 as YYNGEE. The CDR3 DNA reads as TGTGCCAGCAGCCCCAGACAGGGGGTTTTTGCAACTAATGAAAAACTGTTTTTT. It translates to CASSPRQGVFATNEKLFF.

This clone was counted only a few times. The V gene is TRBV5-4, the J gene TRBJ2-6, with D possibly being TRBD2 (5 bases). The germline gives CDR1 SGHNT, CDR2 YYREEE (reference sequence). V lost 0 bases and J 0 bases, leaving 10 bases between the germline ends. The CDR3 runs to 17 residues. DNA for the CDR3: TGTGCCAGCAGCTTGGCGAGCGGCAACTCTGGGGCCAACGTCCTGACTTTC. Protein sequence: CASSLASGNSGANVLTF.

The chain couples TRBV25-1 to TRBJ1-4; no firm D call. V shed 5 bases and J shed 8 bases, with 18 bases lying between them. Germline values: CDR1 MGHDK, CDR2 SYGVNS. The CDR3 is 15 residues long. The CDR3 protein is CASSSDSGLWEKLFF. In nucleotides, the CDR3 is TGTGCCAGCAGTTCAGACTCCGGGTTATGGGAAAAACTGTTTTTT.

The V and J genes are TRBV23-1 and TRBJ1-1; D is unresolved. TRBV23-1 is an open reading frame whose function is uncertain. V gave up 4 bases and J gave up 1 base, with 19 bases separating them. The CDR3 is 17 residues long. In nucleotides, the CDR3 is TGCGCCAGCAGTCCTATGAGTAGAGTAGAGACGAACACTGAAGCTTTCTTT. Translation gives CASSPMSRVETNTEAFF.

This clone has a handful of counts. Here the CDR3 DNA reads TGTGCCAGCAGTTACAGGGCGGGGGTCGAGAGATACGAGCAGTACTTC. Translating gives CASSYRAGVERYEQYF. The chain is built from TRBV6-5 and TRBJ2-7; 7 bases are shared with TRBD2. V lost 2 bases and J lost 4; bases outside the gene matches: 11. The CDR3 extends over 16 amino acids. Germline V gene lookup returns CDR1 MNHEY and CDR2 SVGAGI.

The gene calls are TRBV9 and TRBJ1-6; D is undetermined. The V and J ends lost 0 bases and 10 bases respectively, with 8 bases between them. The CDR3 is made up of 13 amino acids. CDR1 and CDR2 (germline): SGDLS, YYNGEE. Here the CDR3 reads CASSVVQDSPLHF. In DNA form, the CDR3 reads TGTGCCAGCAGCGTAGTCCAGGACTCACCCCTCCACTTT.

The rearrangement joins TRBV6-1 to TRBJ2-3, with D possibly matching TRBD1 (6 bases). The CDR3 is 13 amino acids. Germline V gene sequence: CDR1 MNHNS, CDR2 SASEGT. Trimming removed 6 bases from V and 2 bases from J, with 9 bases in between. The CDR3 is CASRGQNTDTQYF. The CDR3 nucleotides read TGTGCCAGCAGAGGACAGAACACAGATACGCAGTATTTT.

This clone was observed a handful of times. The chain has TRBV11-2 and TRBJ2-3, with 9 bases that match TRBD2. In germline, CDR1 is SGHAT, CDR2 FQNNGV. This CDR3 has 15 amino acids. The J segment lost 2 bases and the V segment lost 2 bases, leaving 2 bases of the junction unmatched. This CDR3 reads CASSLLAGITDTQYF. Written as DNA, the CDR3 is TGTGCCAGCAGCTTACTAGCGGGGATCACAGATACGCAGTATTTT.

The CDR3 DNA is TGCAGCGTTGGACAGGGGGCAAACGAGCAGTACTTC. This translates into CSVGQGANEQYF. This chain connects TRBV29-1 to TRBJ2-7, with 10 bases that match TRBD1. Losses at the gene ends were 4 bases for V and 5 bases for J; bases not matched to a gene: 2. Looked up from germline, CDR1 is SQVTM and CDR2 is ANQGSEA. This CDR3 is built from 12 residues.

This clone turned up a few times. The gene calls are TRBV11-3 and TRBJ2-5, with D uncertain. The ends were cut back, 2 bases at V and 5 bases at J, with 9 bases in the middle. CDR3 length equals 13 residues. Per germline, CDR1 SGHNT and CDR2 YENEEA. The CDR3 nucleotides are TGTGCCAGCAGCTTAACCCCGGAGGAGACCCAGTACTTC. Translation: CASSLTPEETQYF.

In this sample, this clone turned up a few times. The genes are TRBV25-1 and TRBJ1-4; no clear D gene. This CDR3 region has 14 residues. Germline V gene lookup returns CDR1 MGHDK and CDR2 SYGVNS. The germline V and J ends were trimmed by 2 bases and 1 base, with 5 bases remaining between them. The CDR3 sequence: CASSEVLTNEKLFF. Written as DNA, the CDR3 is TGTGCCAGCAGTGAAGTCCTAACTAATGAAAAACTGTTTTTT.

The V and J genes are TRBV4-1 and TRBJ1-4; D gene uncertain. Trimming left V 1 base short and J 1 base short, with 10 bases between. The CDR3 is 16 residues long. Germline V lookup: CDR1 MGHRA, CDR2 YSYEKL. CDR3 DNA sequence: TGCGCCAGCAGCCAAGGGGGAAGGGTAACTAATGAAAAACTGTTTTTT. It codes for CASSQGGRVTNEKLFF.

This clone was seen a few times. Germline and junction disagree at one end, which may indicate a read error. The chain carries TRBV2 and TRBJ2-5, with D possibly TRBD1 on 6 matching bases. CDR1 SNHLY and CDR2 FYNNEI come from the germline V gene. CDR3 length: 15 residues. As DNA, the CDR3 is TGTGCCAGCAACCAGGGGCCGGGGTACCAACAGACCCAGTACTTC. Encoded protein: CASNQGPGYQQTQYF.

The chain carries TRBV30 and TRBJ1-3; 7 bases fit TRBD1. Trimming at V came to 7 bases and at J to 1 base, leaving 7 bases not matched to a gene. The CDR3 sequence is 14 residues long. Germline V CDR1 and CDR2: GTSNPN, SVGIG (reference sequence). CDR3 nucleotide sequence: TGTGCCTCGACAGGGTTGGATTCTGGAAACACCATATATTTT. It is translated as CASTGLDSGNTIYF.

The chain joins TRBV7-9 to TRBJ2-1; 9 bases fit TRBD1. V was pared by 5 bases and J by 6 bases, with 8 bases of the junction left unmatched. There are 15 residues in the CDR3. Germline assignment: CDR1 SEHNR and CDR2 FQNEAQ (reference sequence). The CDR3: CASSRRDRVFNEQFF. DNA for the CDR3: TGTGCCAGCAGCCGCCGGGACAGGGTCTTCAATGAGCAGTTCTTC.